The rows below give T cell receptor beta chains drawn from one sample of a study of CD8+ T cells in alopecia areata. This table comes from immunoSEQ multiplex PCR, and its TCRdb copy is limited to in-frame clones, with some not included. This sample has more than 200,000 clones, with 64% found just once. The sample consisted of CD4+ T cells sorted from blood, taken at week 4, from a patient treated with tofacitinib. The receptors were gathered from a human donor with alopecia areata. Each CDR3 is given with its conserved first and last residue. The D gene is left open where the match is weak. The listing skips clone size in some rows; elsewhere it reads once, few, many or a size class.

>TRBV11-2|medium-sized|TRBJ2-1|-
TGTGCCAGCAGCTTAGGGGAGAGGGGCAATGAGCAGTTCTTC
CASSLGERGNEQFF
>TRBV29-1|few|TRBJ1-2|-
TGCAGCGTTGGGGCGACGGCAGACCGCACCTTC
CSVGATADRTF
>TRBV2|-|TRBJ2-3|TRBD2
TGTGCCAGCAGGCTAGCGGGAGTCAGCACAGATACGCAGTATTTT
CASRLAGVSTDTQYF
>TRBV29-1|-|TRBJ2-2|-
TGCAGCGTCACCCTTCCGCCCGCCGGGGAGCTGTTTTTT
CSVTLPPAGELFF
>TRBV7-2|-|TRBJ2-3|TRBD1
TGTGCCAGCAGCTTAGCACAGGGGCTGGAAGATACGCAGTATTTT
CASSLAQGLEDTQYF
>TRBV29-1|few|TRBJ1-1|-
TGCAGCTGCCGGGCCCTACTGAACACTGAAGCTTTCTTT
CSCRALLNTEAFF
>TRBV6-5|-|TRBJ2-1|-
TGTGCCAGCGCCAGTTACAATGAGCAGTTCTTC
CASASYNEQFF
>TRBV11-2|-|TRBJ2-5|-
TGTGCCAGCAGCTCCAGGGGCGTGTCGCCTCCGTACCAAGAGACCCAGTACTTC
CASSSRGVSPPYQETQYF
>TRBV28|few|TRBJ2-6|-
TGTGCCAGCATGCCACAGGGTAGTGGGGCCAACGTCCTGACTTTC
CASMPQGSGANVLTF
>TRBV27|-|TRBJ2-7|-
TGTGCCAGCAGCTACCGAGGGGGGCCCGAGCAGTACTTC
CASSYRGGPEQYF
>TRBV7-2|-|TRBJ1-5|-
TGTGCCAGCAGCTTAGAGTTGACGGGCAATCAGCCCCAGCATTTT
CASSLELTGNQPQHF
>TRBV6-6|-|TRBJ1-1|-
TGTGCCAGCAGTTACAATGGAATAGCAGGCACTGAAGCTTTCTTT
CASSYNGIAGTEAFF
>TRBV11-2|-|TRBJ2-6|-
TGTGCCAGCAGCCCCCTCTTGGGTGTCTCTGGGGCCAACGTCCTGACTTTC
CASSPLLGVSGANVLTF
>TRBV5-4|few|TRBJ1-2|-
TGTGCCAGCAGCTTGAGCGGAAACTATGGCTACACCTTC
CASSLSGNYGYTF
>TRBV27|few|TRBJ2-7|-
TGTGCCAGCAGACTTACAGGCTTCCCCACTACCTACGAGCAGTACTTC
CASRLTGFPTTYEQYF
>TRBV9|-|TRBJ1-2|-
TGTGCCAGCAGCCAGGGGCAGGCGTCCTATGGCTACACCTTC
CASSQGQASYGYTF
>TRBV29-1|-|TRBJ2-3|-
TGCAGCGCTGTGAGGCCGCTCACAGATACGCAGTATTTT
CSAVRPLTDTQYF
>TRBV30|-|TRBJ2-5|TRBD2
TGTGCCTGGAGTGTGGGACTAGCGGGTCAAGAGACCCAGTACTTC
CAWSVGLAGQETQYF
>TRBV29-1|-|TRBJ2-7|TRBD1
TGCAGCGTTGAACGGGACAGGGGGCTCGAGCAGTACTTC
CSVERDRGLEQYF
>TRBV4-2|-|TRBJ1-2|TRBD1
TGTGCCAGCAGCCAAGGGGAAGGGGGCGCGAGCTATGGCTACACCTTC
CASSQGEGGASYGYTF
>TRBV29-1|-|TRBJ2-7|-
TGCAGCGTTGAAGATGACATCTCCTACGAGCAGTACTTC
CSVEDDISYEQYF
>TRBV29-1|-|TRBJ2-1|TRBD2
TGCAGCGTTGTAGCGGGACTAGCGGATTACAATGAGCAGTTCTTC
CSVVAGLADYNEQFF
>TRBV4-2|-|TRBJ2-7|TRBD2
TGTGCCAGCAGCCAAGGGCCGGGGGGTCGGACCTACGAGCAGTACTTC
CASSQGPGGRTYEQYF
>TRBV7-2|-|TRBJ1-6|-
TGTGCCAGCAGCTTACAGGGGAGTTCACCCCTCCACTTT
CASSLQGSSPLHF
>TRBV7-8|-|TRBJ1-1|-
TGTGCCAGCAGCTTAGTGCCGGACAGCAACACTGAAGCTTTCTTT
CASSLVPDSNTEAFF